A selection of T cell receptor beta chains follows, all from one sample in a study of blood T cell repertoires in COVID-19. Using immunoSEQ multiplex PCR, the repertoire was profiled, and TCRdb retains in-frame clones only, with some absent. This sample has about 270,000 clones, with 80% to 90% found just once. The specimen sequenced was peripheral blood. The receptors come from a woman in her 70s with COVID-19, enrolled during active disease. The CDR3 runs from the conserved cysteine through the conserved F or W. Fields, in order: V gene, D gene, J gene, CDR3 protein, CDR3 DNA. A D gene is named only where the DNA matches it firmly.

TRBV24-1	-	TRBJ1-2	CATSEPGGNYGYTF	TGTGCCACCAGTGAACCCGGGGGGAACTATGGCTACACCTTC
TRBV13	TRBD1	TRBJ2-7	CASSLKPFRDRGPYEQYF	TGTGCCAGCAGCTTAAAACCATTCAGAGACAGGGGCCCTTACGAGCAGTACTTC
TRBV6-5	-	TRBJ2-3	CASSSPGAVVDTQYF	TGTGCCAGCAGTTCACCAGGGGCGGTGGTAGATACGCAGTATTTT
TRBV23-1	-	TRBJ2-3	CASRPRDKSTDTQYF	TGCGCCAGCAGACCCCGGGATAAAAGCACAGATACGCAGTATTTT
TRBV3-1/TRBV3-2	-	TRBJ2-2	CASRAANTGELFF	TGTGCCAGCAGGGCAGCGAACACCGGGGAGCTGTTTTTT
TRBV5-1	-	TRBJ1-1	CASSFNSMNTEAFF	TGCGCCAGCAGCTTTAACAGTATGAACACTGAAGCTTTCTTT
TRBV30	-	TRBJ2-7	CAWSVRGLGRGYEQYF	TGTGCCTGGAGTGTACGGGGGCTTGGGAGGGGCTACGAGCAGTACTTC
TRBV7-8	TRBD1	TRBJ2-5	CASSTNAGGAEETQYF	TGTGCCAGCAGCACCAACGCAGGGGGCGCGGAGGAGACCCAGTACTTC
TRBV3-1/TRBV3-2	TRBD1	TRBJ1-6	CASSQPYRDSLNSPLHF	TGTGCCAGCAGCCAACCCTACAGGGACAGCTTGAATTCACCCCTCCACTTT
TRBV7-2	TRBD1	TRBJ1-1	CASSIQGSDTEAFF	TGTGCCAGCAGCATACAGGGGTCGGACACTGAAGCTTTCTTT
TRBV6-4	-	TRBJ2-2	CASSDSPGPITGELFF	TGTGCCAGCAGTGACTCGCCAGGCCCAATCACCGGGGAGCTGTTTTTT
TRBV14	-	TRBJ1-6	CASSQTRGGIRNSPLHF	TGTGCCAGCAGCCAAACCAGAGGAGGGATTAGGAATTCACCCCTCCACTTT
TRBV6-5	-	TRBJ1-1	CASSLDRNTEAFF	TGTGCCAGCAGCCTTGACAGAAACACTGAAGCTTTCTTT
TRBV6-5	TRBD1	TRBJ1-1	CASSPGTGGTEAFF	TGTGCCAGCAGCCCCGGGACAGGAGGCACTGAAGCTTTCTTT